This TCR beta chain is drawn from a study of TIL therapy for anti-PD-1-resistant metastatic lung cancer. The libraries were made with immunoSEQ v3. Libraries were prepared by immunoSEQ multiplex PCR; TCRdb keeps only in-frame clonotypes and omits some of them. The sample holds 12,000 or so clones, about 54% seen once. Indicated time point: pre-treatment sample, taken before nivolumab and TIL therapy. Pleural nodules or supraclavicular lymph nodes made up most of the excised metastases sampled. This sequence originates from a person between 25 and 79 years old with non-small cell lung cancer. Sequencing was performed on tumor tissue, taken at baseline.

The CDR3 protein is CSVEGRNRATEAFF. CDR3 DNA sequence: TGCAGCGTTGAAGGCCGAAACAGGGCCACTGAAGCTTTCTTT. The rearrangement uses TRBV29-1 and TRBJ1-1; a possible D gene is TRBD1 (6 bases). Germline V gene lookup returns CDR1 SQVTM and CDR2 ANQGSEA. The V end was cut by 1 base, the J end by 4 bases, with 13 bases between. This CDR3 spans 14 amino acids.